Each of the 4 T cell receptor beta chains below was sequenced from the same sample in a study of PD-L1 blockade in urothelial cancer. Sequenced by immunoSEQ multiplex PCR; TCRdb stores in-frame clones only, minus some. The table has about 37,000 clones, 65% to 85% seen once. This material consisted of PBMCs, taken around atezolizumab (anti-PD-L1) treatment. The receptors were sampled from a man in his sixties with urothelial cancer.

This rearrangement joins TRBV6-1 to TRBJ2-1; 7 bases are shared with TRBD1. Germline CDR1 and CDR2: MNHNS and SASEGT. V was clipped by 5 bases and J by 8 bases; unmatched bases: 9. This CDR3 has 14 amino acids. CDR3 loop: CASSFGTVRDEQFF. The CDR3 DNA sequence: TGTGCCAGCAGTTTCGGGACAGTGAGGGATGAGCAGTTCTTC.

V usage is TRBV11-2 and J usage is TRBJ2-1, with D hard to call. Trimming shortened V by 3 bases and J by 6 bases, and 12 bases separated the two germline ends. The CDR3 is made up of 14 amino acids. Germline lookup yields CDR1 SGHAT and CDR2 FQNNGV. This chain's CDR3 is CASSFLGRFNEQFF. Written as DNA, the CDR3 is TGTGCCAGCAGCTTTTTGGGCAGGTTCAATGAGCAGTTCTTC.

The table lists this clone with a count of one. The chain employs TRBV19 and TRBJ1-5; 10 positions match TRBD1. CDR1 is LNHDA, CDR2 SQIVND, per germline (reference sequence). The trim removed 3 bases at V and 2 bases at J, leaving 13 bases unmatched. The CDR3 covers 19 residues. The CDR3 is CASSIGSGQGFLGNQPQHF. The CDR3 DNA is TGTGCCAGTAGTATTGGTTCGGGACAGGGGTTCTTGGGCAATCAGCCCCAGCATTTT.

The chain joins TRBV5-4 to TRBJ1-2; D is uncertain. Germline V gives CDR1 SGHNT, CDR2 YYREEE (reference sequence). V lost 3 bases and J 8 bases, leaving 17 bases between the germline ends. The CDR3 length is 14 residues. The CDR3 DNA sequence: TGTGCCAGCAGCTCCGCTTCCGGCAGAGGGGGCTACACCTTC. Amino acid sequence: CASSSASGRGGYTF.